This T cell receptor beta chain was found in a study of blood T cell repertoires in COVID-19. Some clones are missing from TCRdb's copy, which holds only in-frame ones; the method was immunoSEQ multiplex PCR. This sample carries approximately 75,000 clones, around 67% of them seen once, and the ten largest clones take 2.6%. CDR1 and CDR2 from the germline V gene are SNHLY and FYNNEI. This CDR3 has 15 amino acids. V lost 6 bases and J 7 bases, leaving 21 bases between the germline ends. The material sequenced was peripheral blood. The receptor was isolated from a human donor with acute or convalescent COVID-19. The donor label of this sample is uncertain. J is TRBJ2-5 and V is TRBV2; possibly TRBD1 for D (6 bases). The CDR3 DNA reads as TGTGCCAGCAGGAAGGACAGAAGTTCTAATTGGACCCAGTACTTC. Translation: CASRKDRSSNWTQYF.